The clone carrying this T cell receptor (beta chain) was observed a handful of times. Its specificity is unknown. This record belongs to a study of cytomegalovirus exposure and HLA in healthy donors. Study-wide points: The study listed approximately 160 cytomegalovirus-associated TCR beta chains. TCR beta sequences reportedly predicted the HLA-A and HLA-B alleles of most subjects accurately.

Primers for the PCR totalled 60 Vbeta and 13 Jbeta. The repertoire was sequenced with immunoSEQ multiplex PCR; TCRdb's copy has only in-frame clones and lacks some. The repertoire holds fewer than 130,000 clones, with roughly 71% as singletons. Trimming took 5 bases from V and 4 from J; bases not matched to a gene: 5. The CDR3 has 15 amino acids. Germline values: CDR1 SGHTA, CDR2 FQGNSA. The receptor's source is a man aged 35-49 years in good health and CMV-seropositive. The rearrangement uses TRBV7-2 and TRBJ1-4; 9 bases agree with TRBD1. Sequencing was done on a sample of PBMCs. This CDR3 reads CASSPGQGYNEKLFF. CDR3 bases: TGTGCCAGCAGCCCGGGACAGGGCTATAATGAAAAACTGTTTTTT.